The T cell receptor beta chain under discussion was sequenced for a study of blood T cell repertoires in COVID-19. Study information: Sites in the United States, Italy and Spain provided acute and convalescent COVID-19 samples. Sample material is recorded as cDNA or gDNA derived from T cells, B-cell-depleted T cells, or PBMCs.

In the study's own analysis: Reference gene primer amplification gave estimated nucleated cell counts. Repertoires were generated with immunoSEQ multiplex PCR, while TCRdb's copy carries only in-frame clones and drops some. Clonal size and the V and J genes are those of that table, whereas D and trimming came from the DNA. The top ten hold roughly a sixth of the sample, which has approximately 160,000 clones, roughly nine tenths seen once. V gave up 7 bases and J gave up 7 bases, with 16 bases separating them. The CDR3 extends over 13 amino acids. This clone occurred once. The chain is built from TRBV12-3 or TRBV12-4 and TRBJ1-2; D is ambiguous. The clonotype comes from a man in his 60s with active or convalescent COVID-19. The sequenced material came from peripheral blood. The CDR3 loop is CASTPKFQFGYTF. The CDR3 coding sequence is TGTGCCAGCACTCCCAAATTCCAGTTTGGCTACACCTTC.